This is a list of T cell receptor beta chains from one sample in a study of blood T cell repertoires in COVID-19. Sequencing was performed with immunoSEQ multiplex PCR; in TCRdb, only in-frame clones are kept and a portion is missing. In the table there are 100,000 to 150,000 clones, around four fifths of which are singletons. Sequenced sample: peripheral blood. The origin of the receptors is a man aged 55 to 70 with acute or convalescent COVID-19. The CDR3 runs from the conserved cysteine through the conserved F or W. Fields, in order: CDR3 length, J gene, D gene, V gene, clone size, CDR3 DNA, CDR3 protein. A D gene is named only where the DNA matches it firmly. Rows may omit the clone size; those that give it use once, few, many or a size class.

>19|TRBJ2-3|.|TRBV10-3|once
TGTGCCATCAGTGAGTCATCAAGGACTTTGGGGGCCAGCACAGATACGCAGTATTTT
CAISESSRTLGASTDTQYF
>16|TRBJ2-5|TRBD2|TRBV11-2|.
TGTGCCAGCAGCTTAGATCCACCTAGCGGGAAAGAGACCCAGTACTTC
CASSLDPPSGKETQYF
>14|TRBJ1-2|.|TRBV2|once
TGTGCCTCAAGTACCGGGGGAACGAACTATGGCTACACCTTC
CASSTGGTNYGYTF
>16|TRBJ1-6|TRBD1|TRBV27|.
TGTGCCAGCAGTTGGCGATGGACAGGGGATAATTCACCCCTCCACTTT
CASSWRWTGDNSPLHF
>13|TRBJ2-7|TRBD1|TRBV6-5|.
TGTGCCAGTACCGGGACAGGGCTCTACGAGCAGTACTTC
CASTGTGLYEQYF
>17|TRBJ2-7|TRBD2|TRBV13|.
TGTGCCAGCAGCCACGGAAGCGGGACCACCCTCCCGGACGAGCAGTACTTC
CASSHGSGTTLPDEQYF
>14|TRBJ1-1|TRBD1|TRBV18|few
TGTGCCAGCTCTCGACAGGGGAGCCAAACTGAAGCTTTCTTT
CASSRQGSQTEAFF
>15|TRBJ1-6|.|TRBV7-3|.
TGTGCCAGCAGTTTTTCTGGACAGCTCGGTTCACCCCTCCACTTT
CASSFSGQLGSPLHF
>16|TRBJ2-1|TRBD2|TRBV5-1|.
TGCGCCAGCAGCCGGACAGCGGGGGGCTTTTACAATGAGCAGTTCTTC
CASSRTAGGFYNEQFF
>13|TRBJ2-1|.|TRBV24-1|.
TGTGCCACCAGTCTCGGCGGGCAGGATGAGCAGTTCTTC
CATSLGGQDEQFF
>13|TRBJ1-6|TRBD1|TRBV2|once
TGTGCCAGCAGGGACAGGGCGAGGTCACCCCTCCACTTT
CASRDRARSPLHF
>14|TRBJ2-7|.|TRBV6-5|.
TGTGCCAGCACCCGGGACAACGACCCCCACGAGCAGTACTTC
CASTRDNDPHEQYF
>17|TRBJ2-7|TRBD2|TRBV5-1|.
TGCGCCAGCAGCCCCGGGACTAGCGGGAGGACTTCCTACGAGCAGTACTTC
CASSPGTSGRTSYEQYF
>14|TRBJ1-2|.|TRBV10-3|few
TGTGCCATCAGTGAGTCGGCCAGGGTCGGAGGCTACACCTTC
CAISESARVGGYTF
>13|TRBJ1-1|TRBD1|TRBV30|.
TGTGCCGGGACAGGGGGTGAGAACACTGAAGCTTTCTTT
CAGTGGENTEAFF
>17|TRBJ2-1|TRBD2|TRBV30|.
TGTGCCTGGAGTGCAGGGACTAGCGGGGGGGCTTACAATGAGCAGTTCTTC
CAWSAGTSGGAYNEQFF
>14|TRBJ1-5|.|TRBV9|.
TGTGCCAGCAGCGTAGCGGGGGGAGGTCAGCCCCAGCATTTT
CASSVAGGGQPQHF
>15|TRBJ2-2|TRBD2|TRBV2|.
TGTGCCAGCAGTGGCGGGGGTCCGAACACCGGGGAGCTGTTTTTT
CASSGGGPNTGELFF
>14|TRBJ1-1|.|TRBV5-1|many
TGCGCCAGCAGCCTGAATACACCAAACACTGAAGCTTTCTTT
CASSLNTPNTEAFF
>16|TRBJ1-4|.|TRBV5-1|.
TGCGCCAGCAGCTTGGACAGCCCCGTCCCTAATGAAAAACTGTTTTTT
CASSLDSPVPNEKLFF
>14|TRBJ2-5|TRBD2|TRBV4-1|.
TGCGCCAGCAGCGCCGCTAGCGGGAACGAGACCCAGTACTTC
CASSAASGNETQYF
>14|TRBJ1-1|.|TRBV2|few
TGTGCCAGCAGTCGACAGGTCGCAAGGACTGAAGCTTTCTTT
CASSRQVARTEAFF
>15|TRBJ2-3|TRBD2|TRBV10-3|few
TGTGCCATCAGTGTAAGCGGGAGGGCCTCAGATACGCAGTATTTT
CAISVSGRASDTQYF
>18|TRBJ1-2|TRBD1|TRBV7-9|.
TGTGCCAGCATCCAAAATGGGGCGAGACAGGGAAGGAACTATGGCTACACCTTC
CASIQNGARQGRNYGYTF
>14|TRBJ1-3|.|TRBV9|.
TGTGCCAGCGGCGACATCGCCTCTGGAAACACCATATATTTT
CASGDIASGNTIYF
>14|TRBJ2-6|.|TRBV19|.
TGTGCCAGTAGCAGGGACTCTGGGGCCAACGTCCTGACTTTC
CASSRDSGANVLTF
>16|TRBJ1-4|TRBD1|TRBV5-4|few
TGTGCCAGCAGCCAGAAAAGGGACAGGGTGAGTGAAAAACTGTTTTTT
CASSQKRDRVSEKLFF
>13|TRBJ1-1|TRBD1|TRBV2|.
TGTGCCAGCAGCCGACAGGGGAACACTGAAGCTTTCTTT
CASSRQGNTEAFF
>16|TRBJ1-5|.|TRBV28|.
TGTGCCAGCAGTCTCCGGGACACCATGAGGAATCAGCCCCAGCATTTT
CASSLRDTMRNQPQHF
>16|TRBJ1-2|.|TRBV19|few
TGTGCCAGTAGTATTGCGGGAACAAGAGCTAACTATGGCTACACCTTC
CASSIAGTRANYGYTF
>14|TRBJ1-1|.|TRBV6-6|.
TGTGCCAGCAGGCTCGAAAGGGGTCACACTGAAGCTTTCTTT
CASRLERGHTEAFF
>16|TRBJ1-4|.|TRBV11-3|.
TGTGCCAGCAGCGATCTAGGGGACACCCGGGGTGAAAAACTGTTTTTT
CASSDLGDTRGEKLFF
>19|TRBJ2-3|TRBD2|TRBV19|.
TGTGCCAGTAGTATAGATCCCCGGACTAGCGGGTCTAGCACAGATACGCAGTATTTT
CASSIDPRTSGSSTDTQYF
>14|TRBJ1-2|.|TRBV14|once
TGTGCCAGCAGCCGCCAGAATATCAACTATGGCTACACCTTC
CASSRQNINYGYTF
>15|TRBJ1-1|.|TRBV11-2|few
TGTGCCAGCAGCTTAAGCGCCAGGGCGAGCACTGAAGCTTTCTTT
CASSLSARASTEAFF
>16|TRBJ1-1|.|TRBV14|.
TGTGCCAGCAGCCCCGATAAACCGTACAGGGTGGCTGAAGCTTTCTTT
CASSPDKPYRVAEAFF
>14|TRBJ1-1|.|TRBV5-1|few
TGCGCCAGCAGCTTGTATGCAGGGAACACTGAAGCTTTCTTT
CASSLYAGNTEAFF
>14|TRBJ2-5|.|TRBV27|.
TGTGCCAGCACCCCGACAGGCACCCAAGAGACCCAGTACTTC
CASTPTGTQETQYF